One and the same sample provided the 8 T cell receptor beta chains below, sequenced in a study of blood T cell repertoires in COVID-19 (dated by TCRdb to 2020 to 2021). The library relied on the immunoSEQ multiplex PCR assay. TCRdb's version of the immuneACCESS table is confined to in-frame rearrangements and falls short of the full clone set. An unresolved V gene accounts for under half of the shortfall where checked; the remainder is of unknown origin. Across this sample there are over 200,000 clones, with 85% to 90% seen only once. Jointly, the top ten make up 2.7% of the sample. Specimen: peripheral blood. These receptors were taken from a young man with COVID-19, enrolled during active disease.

The CDR3 is CASSPGITGTVAYF. In DNA, the CDR3 is TGTGCCAGCTCACCGGGCATTACAGGGACAGTGGCGTACTTC. This chain connects TRBV18 to TRBJ2-7, with 7 nucleotides matching TRBD1. The germline V gene has CDR1 KGHSH and CDR2 LQKENI. There are 14 residues in the CDR3. After removal of 3 bases from V and 12 bases from J, the junction contained 14 bases not matched to a gene.

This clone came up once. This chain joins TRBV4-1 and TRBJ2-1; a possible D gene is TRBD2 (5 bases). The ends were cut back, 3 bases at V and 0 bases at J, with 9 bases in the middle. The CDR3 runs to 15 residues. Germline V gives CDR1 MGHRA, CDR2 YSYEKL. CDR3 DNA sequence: TGCGCCAGCAGCCATACTAGAAGCTCCTACAATGAGCAGTTCTTC. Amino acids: CASSHTRSSYNEQFF.

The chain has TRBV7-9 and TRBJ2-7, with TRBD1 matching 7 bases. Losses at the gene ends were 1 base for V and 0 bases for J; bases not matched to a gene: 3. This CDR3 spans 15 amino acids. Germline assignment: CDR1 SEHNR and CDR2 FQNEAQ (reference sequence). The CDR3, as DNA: TGTGCCAGCAGCTTAGTGACAGGGAGCTCCTACGAGCAGTACTTC. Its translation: CASSLVTGSSYEQYF.

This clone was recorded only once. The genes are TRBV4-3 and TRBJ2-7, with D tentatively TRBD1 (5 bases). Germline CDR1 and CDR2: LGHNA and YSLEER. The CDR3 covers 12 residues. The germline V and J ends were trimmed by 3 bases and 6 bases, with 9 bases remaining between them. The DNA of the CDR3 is TGCGCCAGCAGCCACTGGGGCCGCGAGCAGTACTTC. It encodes CASSHWGREQYF.

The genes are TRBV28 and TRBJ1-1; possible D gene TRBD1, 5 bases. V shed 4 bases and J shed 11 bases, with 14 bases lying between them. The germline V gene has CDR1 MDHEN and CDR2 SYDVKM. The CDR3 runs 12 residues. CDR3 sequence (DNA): TGTGCCAGCAGTTCAGGGCCTCTTGGGGCTTTCTTT. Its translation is CASSSGPLGAFF.

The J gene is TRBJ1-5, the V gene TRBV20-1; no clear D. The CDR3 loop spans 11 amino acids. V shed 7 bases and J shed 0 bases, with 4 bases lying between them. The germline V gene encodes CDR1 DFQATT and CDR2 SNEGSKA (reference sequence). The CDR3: CSVYSNQPQHF. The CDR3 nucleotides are TGCAGTGTTTATAGCAATCAGCCCCAGCATTTT.

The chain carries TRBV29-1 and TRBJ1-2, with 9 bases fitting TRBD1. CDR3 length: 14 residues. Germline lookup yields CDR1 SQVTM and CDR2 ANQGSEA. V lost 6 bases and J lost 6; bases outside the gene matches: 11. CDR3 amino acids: CSVTDDRGGDGYTF. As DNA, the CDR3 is TGCAGCGTCACGGACGACAGGGGGGGAGATGGCTACACCTTC. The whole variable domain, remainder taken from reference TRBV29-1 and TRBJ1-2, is SAVISQKPSRDICQRGTSLTIQCQVDSQVTMMFWYRQQPGQSLTLIATANQGSEATYESGFVIDKFPISRPNLTFSTLTVSNMSPEDSSIYLCSVTDDRGGDGYTFGSGTRLTVV.

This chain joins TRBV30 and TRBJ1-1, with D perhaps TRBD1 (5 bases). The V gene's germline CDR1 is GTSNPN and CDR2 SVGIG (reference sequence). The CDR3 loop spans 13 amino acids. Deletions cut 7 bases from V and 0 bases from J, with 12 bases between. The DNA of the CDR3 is TGTGCCTTGGACGGGGGTATGAACACTGAAGCTTTCTTT. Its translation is CALDGGMNTEAFF.